This T cell receptor (beta chain) was profiled in a study of T-cell reconstitution after alpha-beta-depleted transplantation in children. Study-level results: Several hundred expanded graft clones reportedly supplied alpha-beta T cells about two months after transplant. At day 60, the high TCRbeta diversity found in some patients originated from recipient T cells and thymic progenitors that had survived. Newly produced T cells mostly accounted for T-cell counts and diversity one year post-transplant.

Library preparation (for TCRbeta) was performed with unique molecular identifiers. One entry per CDR3 protein results from TCRdb running MiXCR on the PCR reads. The profile shows some 80,000 distinct CDR3 sequences, 15% to 20% of them singletons. The V and J ends lost 1 base and 8 bases, in that order; junction bases with no gene match: 11. This CDR3 region has 16 residues. Looked up from germline, CDR1 is DFQATT and CDR2 is SNEGSKA (reference sequence). This clonotype was detected only a few times. Its antigen remains unidentified. The gene calls are TRBV20-1 and TRBJ2-1, with TRBD2 matching over 10 bases. The receptor comes from a male patient aged 2-15 years who had a stem cell transplant for acute lymphoblastic leukemia, so the T cells may come from the graft donor. Sequences were derived from PBMCs, mostly from graft donor cells, sampled 360 days after TCRalphabeta/CD19-depleted stem cell transplant. The CDR3 sequence: CSARASGRVLVYEQFF. The CDR3 DNA is TGCAGTGCTAGAGCGAGCGGGAGGGTTTTGGTCTATGAGCAGTTCTTC.